The sequence of this TCR beta chain was determined in a study of cytomegalovirus exposure and HLA in healthy donors. Here immunoSEQ multiplex PCR was the method, and the copy in TCRdb shows in-frame clones only, minus some. This table has more than 140,000 clones, approximately 91% appearing once. There are 13 residues in the CDR3. Trimming took 9 bases from V and 5 from J, leaving 14 bases between them. The V gene's germline CDR1 is SNHLY and CDR2 FYNNEI. The chain carries TRBV2 and TRBJ1-5, with D hard to call. This TCR derives from a woman between 18 and 29 years old in good health and CMV-seropositive. Sequenced: PBMCs. The DNA for the CDR3 is TGTGCCAGTACGGGGTCGATGGATCAGCCCCAGCATTTT. Protein: CASTGSMDQPQHF.